Listed below are T cell receptor beta chains from one sample, sequenced in a study of T cells in localized non-small cell lung cancer. Assay: immunoSEQ multiplex PCR; the TCRdb copy retains only in-frame clones and omits some. The data hold thousands of clones, with 25% to 30% observed a single time. Material: lung tumor tissue, obtained before any cancer treatment. These receptors were obtained from a female donor over 55 with stage I lung adenocarcinoma. CDR3s leave out the opening cysteine and the closing phenylalanine or tryptophan. The order of the fields is D gene, J gene, V gene, CDR3 protein. The D gene is left open where the match is weak.

D: -
J: TRBJ2-5
V: TRBV6-8
CDR3: ASSTGKKETQY

D: -
J: TRBJ2-3
V: TRBV18
CDR3: ASSPEYLTADTQY

D: -
J: TRBJ1-6
V: TRBV9
CDR3: ASRAGGNSPLH

D: TRBD2
J: TRBJ2-3
V: TRBV11-3
CDR3: ASSQIGTPSGPTDTQY

D: TRBD2
J: TRBJ2-3
V: TRBV11-3
CDR3: ASSSTQSGRRSADTQY

D: -
J: TRBJ1-4
V: TRBV7-8
CDR3: ASSLSIPEKLF

D: -
J: TRBJ2-5
V: TRBV28
CDR3: ASSGFLKQETQY

D: -
J: TRBJ1-2
V: TRBV18
CDR3: ASSLSRVNYGYT

D: -
J: TRBJ1-3
V: TRBV11-3
CDR3: ASSLSWGLGNTIY

D: -
J: TRBJ2-1
V: TRBV11-3
CDR3: ASSLRGGIGNEQF

D: TRBD1
J: TRBJ1-1
V: TRBV11-3
CDR3: ASSLGQGAQNTEAF

D: TRBD2
J: TRBJ2-3
V: TRBV6-8
CDR3: ASSSGTSGYTDTQY

D: -
J: TRBJ1-3
V: TRBV14
CDR3: ASRQSSGNTIY

D: -
J: TRBJ1-1
V: TRBV18
CDR3: ASSPKGGATEAF

D: -
J: TRBJ1-4
V: TRBV30
CDR3: AWSTENEKLF

D: -
J: TRBJ2-5
V: TRBV11-3
CDR3: ASSLEISAETQY

D: TRBD1
J: TRBJ1-6
V: TRBV19
CDR3: ASSSRTGGENSPLH

D: -
J: TRBJ1-1
V: TRBV6-8
CDR3: ASTVMGRVEDTEAF

D: TRBD1
J: TRBJ1-5
V: TRBV6-8
CDR3: ASKSLRDRRNQPQH

D: -
J: TRBJ1-1
V: TRBV6-8
CDR3: ASSSRQGRGTEAF

D: -
J: TRBJ2-1
V: TRBV11-3
CDR3: ASSLGTWDSRPNNEQF

D: TRBD1
J: TRBJ1-6
V: TRBV19
CDR3: ATGQGDSPLH

D: TRBD2
J: TRBJ2-3
V: TRBV6-8
CDR3: ASTSHPGLAGGDTQY

D: TRBD2
J: TRBJ2-2
V: TRBV11-3
CDR3: ASSLGGKREIGELF

D: -
J: TRBJ2-7
V: TRBV11-3
CDR3: ASSLGATSQVPYEQY

D: TRBD1
J: TRBJ2-7
V: TRBV11-3
CDR3: ASSLQIGIGTGGQYEQY

D: TRBD2
J: TRBJ2-5
V: TRBV30
CDR3: AWSVRAGGGETQY

D: -
J: TRBJ2-4
V: TRBV23-1
CDR3: ASSSGDFFYNGAKNIQY

D: -
J: TRBJ2-7
V: TRBV14
CDR3: ASSQLGGYEQY

D: -
J: TRBJ1-1
V: TRBV6-8
CDR3: ASNILGLTNTEAF

D: -
J: TRBJ2-7
V: TRBV7-5
CDR3: ASSLSGQGWNEQY

D: TRBD1
J: TRBJ1-2
V: TRBV11-3
CDR3: ASSLGTGNYGYT

D: TRBD2
J: TRBJ2-1
V: TRBV6-8
CDR3: ASSSGLAGVYEQF

D: -
J: TRBJ1-1
V: TRBV15
CDR3: ATSSGFGGDTEAF

D: TRBD2
J: TRBJ2-5
V: TRBV9
CDR3: ASSAGTSGKETQY

D: -
J: TRBJ2-7
V: TRBV9
CDR3: ASSVRRLKGDSGCTYEQY

D: -
J: TRBJ2-7
V: TRBV5-1
CDR3: ASSLRGGLTYEQY

D: TRBD1
J: TRBJ2-3
V: TRBV28
CDR3: ASSPTGRGTDTQY

D: TRBD1
J: TRBJ2-7
V: TRBV6-8
CDR3: ATRQGAGEQY

D: TRBD1
J: TRBJ1-3
V: TRBV5-1
CDR3: ASSLGPPGQAISGNTIY

D: -
J: TRBJ2-1
V: TRBV12-5
CDR3: ASTPFSGSSYNEQF

D: -
J: TRBJ2-2
V: TRBV11-3
CDR3: ASRKTGRANTGELF

D: TRBD2
J: TRBJ2-1
V: TRBV11-3
CDR3: ASSRGGTSGSNEQF

D: -
J: TRBJ1-1
V: TRBV11-3
CDR3: ASSLGEPGLPNTEAF

D: TRBD1
J: TRBJ1-6
V: TRBV6-8
CDR3: ASSLNPTGEPLH

D: -
J: TRBJ1-4
V: TRBV25-1
CDR3: ASSDPGQINEKLF

D: -
J: TRBJ1-3
V: TRBV18
CDR3: ASSPEEVRSSGNTIY

D: TRBD2
J: TRBJ2-2
V: TRBV11-3
CDR3: ASSLVGLAGSNTGELF

D: -
J: TRBJ1-2
V: TRBV11-3
CDR3: ASSLLGWREGYT

D: -
J: TRBJ2-4
V: TRBV18
CDR3: ASSPPAGKNIQY

D: TRBD2
J: TRBJ2-1
V: TRBV11-3
CDR3: ASSLGLADYNEQF

D: TRBD1
J: TRBJ2-5
V: TRBV29-1
CDR3: SVDGGGRTGAAETQY

D: -
J: TRBJ2-3
V: TRBV15
CDR3: ATSRDIRLTDTQY

D: -
J: TRBJ2-1
V: TRBV10-2
CDR3: ASSEVRVNEQF

D: -
J: TRBJ1-4
V: TRBV4-1
CDR3: ASSQDHRNEKLF

D: TRBD2
J: TRBJ2-1
V: TRBV6-8
CDR3: ASILPPERERGNEQF